These 10 T cell receptor beta chains were sequenced from one sample in a study of regulatory T cells in long-lasting Graves disease. Combining iRepertoire HTBI primers with Arm-PCR of CDR3 regions, the authors built TCR beta libraries. One entry per CDR3 protein, called by TCRdb with MiXCR from the multiplex PCR reads. The repertoire holds more than 300,000 distinct CDR3 sequences, with approximately 25% as singletons. Time point of the sample: persistent/refractory GD, antithyroid drugs over 5 years with positive TRAb. RNA extracted from PBMCs served as the sequencing template. The material sequenced was peripheral blood mononuclear cells (PBMCs), taken when the disease was refractory, from a patient treated with antithyroid drugs. These receptors all come from a woman aged 40 to 50 with Graves disease.

This clonotype was counted a few times. This chain connects TRBV20-1 to TRBJ2-5; D gene unclear. The CDR3 has 11 residues. V lost 2 bases and J 5 bases, leaving 6 bases between the germline ends. CDR1 is DFQATT, CDR2 SNEGSKA, per germline (reference sequence). The CDR3 region is CSARQPETQYF. For the CDR3, the DNA is TGCAGTGCTAGACAACCGGAGACCCAGTACTTC.

This clonotype was seen a handful of times. Sequence at one end of the junction differs from germline and may be a read error. This chain joins TRBV10-1 and TRBJ2-2, with a weak D call TRBD1 (6 bases). Germline V gene lookup returns CDR1 WNHNN and CDR2 SYGVQD (reference sequence). The CDR3 runs 16 residues. CDR3 nucleotide sequence: TGCGCCAGCAGCGAGTCCCGGGACAAGAACACCGGGGAGCTGTTTTTT. Its translation: CASSESRDKNTGELFF.

There are a few counts of this clonotype. The rearrangement uses TRBV15 and TRBJ1-4; 8 bases line up with TRBD1. CDR3 length: 14 amino acids. CDR1 and CDR2 (germline): LNHNV, YYDKDF (reference sequence). V gave up 1 base and J gave up 7 bases; unmatched junction bases: 2. The CDR3 reads CATSRGTGSEKLFF. For the CDR3, the DNA is TGTGCCACCAGCAGAGGGACAGGGAGTGAAAAACTGTTTTTT.

This clonotype was seen repeatedly, ten times or more. V usage is TRBV29-1 and J usage is TRBJ1-1; D gene ambiguous. CDR3 size: 11 residues. V lost 4 bases, J lost 0 bases, and 3 bases lay in between. CDR1 and CDR2 (germline): SQVTM, ANQGSEA. CDR3 amino acids: CSVGMNTEAFF. The CDR3 DNA is TGCAGCGTTGGGATGAACACTGAAGCTTTCTTT.

This clonotype was seen only once. As DNA, the CDR3 is TGTGCCAGCAGAACTTTATCCGAGGATACGCAGTATTTT. Protein product: CASRTLSEDTQYF. This chain connects TRBV6-1 to TRBJ2-3; no clear D. The germline CDR1 and CDR2 sequences are MNHNS and SASEGT. V was clipped by 6 bases and J by 6 bases, with 13 bases between them. CDR3 length equals 13 residues.

This clonotype was seen ten or more times. This rearrangement joins TRBV28 to TRBJ2-2; D remains ambiguous. CDR3 size: 19 residues. The V and J ends lost 6 bases and 0 bases respectively, with 23 bases between them. Germline-derived CDR1 and CDR2 are MDHEN and SYDVKM. The CDR3 sequence is CASRKIAVNVLPNTGELFF. DNA of the CDR3: TGTGCCAGCAGGAAAATAGCCGTCAATGTTCTGCCGAACACCGGGGAGCTGTTTTTT.

The chain combines TRBV19 with TRBJ2-2, with a tentative D call TRBD1 (6 bases). Trimming removed 6 bases from V and 6 bases from J, with 17 bases in between. The CDR3 runs to 15 residues. The germline gives CDR1 LNHDA, CDR2 SQIVND (reference sequence). The CDR3 is CASRQGLIAPGELFF. DNA of the CDR3: TGTGCCAGTAGACAGGGCCTCATCGCACCCGGGGAGCTGTTTTTT.

Comment on this clonotype: Given a much more abundant clone one base away, this may be a read error. CDR3 DNA: TGTGCCAGCAGTTTAGGAGGGTTTGAAGCTTCCTTT. Translating it yields CASSLGGFEASF. This sequence joins TRBV12-3 or TRBV12-4 and TRBJ1-1, with no clear D. CDR3 length equals 12 residues.

In this sample, this clonotype turned up many times. The chain joins TRBV6-1 to TRBJ1-5, with unresolved D. V lost 4 bases and J lost 0, with 13 bases in between. The germline gives CDR1 MNHNS, CDR2 SASEGT. The CDR3 sequence is 16 residues long. The CDR3 reads CASSASQTNSNQPQHF. CDR3 nucleotides: TGTGCCAGCAGTGCATCGCAGACTAATAGCAATCAGCCCCAGCATTTT.

In its sample, this clonotype was seen many times. The rearrangement joins TRBV20-1 to TRBJ1-1, with unresolved D. CDR3 length equals 14 residues. CDR1 is DFQATT and CDR2 is SNEGSKA in the germline V gene (reference sequence). The V end was cut by 0 bases, the J end by 2 bases, with 10 bases between. The CDR3, as DNA: TGCAGTGCTAGAGATTTTAAGGGTAACACTGAAGCTTTCTTT. Translated: CSARDFKGNTEAFF.